This T cell receptor (beta chain) came from a study of follicular helper T cells after annual influenza vaccination. About the study: Some donors were sampled over the 2013-2014, 2014-2015 and 2015-2016 vaccinations.

Time point specified: 2015-2016 season, 7 days after influenza vaccination. V gave up 7 bases and J gave up 8 bases; unmatched junction bases: 21. The germline gives CDR1 SQVTM, CDR2 ANQGSEA. The CDR3 length is 17 residues. Sequencing was performed with immunoSEQ multiplex PCR; in TCRdb, only in-frame clones are kept and a portion is missing. This sample yields about 1,400 clones, of which about four fifths are seen a single time; roughly 6.9% belongs to the top ten. The study, taken as a whole, reports: Most later recoveries of Day 7 ICOS+CD38+ clones were ICOS-CD38- cTfh.

With regard to this clone: Its antigen is not identified.

Sequenced material: CXCR5+ CD38+ circulating T follicular helper cells from blood, taken 7 days after influenza vaccination. Indicated subset: circulating Tfh, non-naive CD4+CXCR5+PD-1+ (ICOS+CD38+ or ICOS-CD38-). V is TRBV29-1 and J is TRBJ2-1; 9 bases align to TRBD2. This receptor was identified in an adult who received the influenza vaccine. CDR3 amino acids: CSGRGGAFGPLLYEQFF. The DNA for the CDR3 is TGCAGCGGGCGGGGGGGCGCTTTCGGCCCTTTACTCTATGAGCAGTTCTTC.